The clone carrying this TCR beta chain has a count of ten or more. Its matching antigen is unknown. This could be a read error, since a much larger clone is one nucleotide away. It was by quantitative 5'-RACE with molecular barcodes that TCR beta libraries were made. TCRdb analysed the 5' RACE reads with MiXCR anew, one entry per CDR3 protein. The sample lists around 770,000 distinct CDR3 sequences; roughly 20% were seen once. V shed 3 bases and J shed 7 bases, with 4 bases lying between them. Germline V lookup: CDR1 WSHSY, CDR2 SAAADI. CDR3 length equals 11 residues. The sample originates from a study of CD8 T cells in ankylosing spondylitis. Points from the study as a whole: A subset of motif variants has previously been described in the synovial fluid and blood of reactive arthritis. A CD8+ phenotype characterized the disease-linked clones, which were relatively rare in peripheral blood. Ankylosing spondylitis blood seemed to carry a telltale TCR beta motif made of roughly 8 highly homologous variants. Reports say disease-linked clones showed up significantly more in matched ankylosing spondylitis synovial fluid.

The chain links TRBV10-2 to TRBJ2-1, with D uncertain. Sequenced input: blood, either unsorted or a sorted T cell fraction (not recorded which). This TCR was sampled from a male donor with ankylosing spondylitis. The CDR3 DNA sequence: TGCGCCAGCAGTGACGGAAATGAGCAGTTCTTC. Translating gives CASSDGNEQFF.